This T cell receptor (beta chain) stems from a study of CD8 T cells in ankylosing spondylitis. This CDR3 comprises 16 residues. The germline V gene encodes CDR1 SGHDT and CDR2 YYEEEE. The junction had 11 bases not matched to a gene; V was cut back by 4 bases and J by 5 bases. This clonotype was observed many times. Making use of molecular barcodes, quantitative 5'-RACE generated TCR beta libraries. Each CDR3 protein gets one entry after TCRdb re-called the 5' RACE reads with MiXCR. The sample contains around 130,000 distinct CDR3 sequences, around 9.3% of which appear only once. The sequencing sample was made of blood, either unsorted or a sorted T cell fraction (not recorded which). The sequence came from a male donor with ankylosing spondylitis or in good health (not recorded which). The chain has TRBV5-6 and TRBJ1-5, with 8 bases that match TRBD1. CDR3 DNA: TGTGCCAGCAGCCGGTTGTCCAGGGGGCGGGATCAGCCCCAGCATTTT. Translating it yields CASSRLSRGRDQPQHF.